This entry is about one T cell receptor (beta chain). Its matching antigen is unknown. This sample was included in a study of radiotherapy plus CTLA-4 blockade in lung cancer. Study information: Across the patients, objective responses occurred in about 19%, and disease control in 30% to 40%. Study findings and constraints: Tumor-derived TCR clones expanded in blood after radiotherapy plus ipilimumab. Early blood T cell clone changes and increased post-radiation serum interferon-beta were reportedly the strongest response predictors.

Receiving focal radiation plus CTLA-4 blockade with ipilimumab were patients who had chemo-refractory metastatic non-small-cell lung cancer. Method: immunoSEQ multiplex PCR; TCRdb's copy keeps in-frame clones and lacks some. The sample includes tens of thousands of clones, around four fifths seen only once; the top ten take roughly 0.85%. The sample in question was peripheral blood, obtained from a patient treated with radiotherapy plus ipilimumab. This receptor was identified in a human donor with non-small cell lung cancer who had stable disease on radiotherapy plus ipilimumab.

The CDR3 protein is CASSEGTSGSRETQYF. DNA of the CDR3: TGTGCCAGCAGCGAAGGGACTAGCGGGAGCCGGGAGACCCAGTACTTC. This chain connects TRBV11-2 to TRBJ2-5; 14 positions match TRBD2. Germline CDR1 reads SGHAT; CDR2 reads FQNNGV. The CDR3 is 16 amino acids. The V gene end was trimmed by 5 bases and the J gene end by 5 bases; junction bases not matched to a gene: 7.